This TCR beta chain was recorded in a study of CDR3 diversity in severe acne. TCRdb passed the PCR reads through MiXCR, listing each CDR3 protein once. The sample holds about 90,000 distinct CDR3 sequences, approximately 49% seen once. Of note for this clonotype: One base away lies a much larger clone, so this may be a sequencing read error.

This CDR3 has 11 amino acids. From germline, CDR1 is SGHRS and CDR2 YFSETQ. V and J are TRBV5-1 and TRBJ2-5; D not resolved. The receptor was isolated from a male donor with severe acne vulgaris. The sequenced material came from blood. The DNA for the CDR3 is TGCGCCAGCAGTTTGAGAGAGACCCAGCACTTC. Protein: CASSLRETQHF.